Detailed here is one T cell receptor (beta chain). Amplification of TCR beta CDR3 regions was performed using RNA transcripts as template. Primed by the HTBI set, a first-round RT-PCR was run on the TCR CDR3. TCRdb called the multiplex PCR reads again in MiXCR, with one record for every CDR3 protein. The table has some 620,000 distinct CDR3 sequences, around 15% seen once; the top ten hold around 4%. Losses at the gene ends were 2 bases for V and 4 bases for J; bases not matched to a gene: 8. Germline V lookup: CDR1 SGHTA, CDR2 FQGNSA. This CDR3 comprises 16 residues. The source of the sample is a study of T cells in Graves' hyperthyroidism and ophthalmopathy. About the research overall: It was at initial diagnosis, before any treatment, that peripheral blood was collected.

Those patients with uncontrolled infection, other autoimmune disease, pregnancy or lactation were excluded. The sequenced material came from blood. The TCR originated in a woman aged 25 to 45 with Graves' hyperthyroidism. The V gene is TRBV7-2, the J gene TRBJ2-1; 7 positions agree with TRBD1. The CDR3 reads CASSLTTGPPYNEQFF. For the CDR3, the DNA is TGTGCCAGCAGCTTAACGACAGGGCCGCCTTACAATGAGCAGTTCTTC.